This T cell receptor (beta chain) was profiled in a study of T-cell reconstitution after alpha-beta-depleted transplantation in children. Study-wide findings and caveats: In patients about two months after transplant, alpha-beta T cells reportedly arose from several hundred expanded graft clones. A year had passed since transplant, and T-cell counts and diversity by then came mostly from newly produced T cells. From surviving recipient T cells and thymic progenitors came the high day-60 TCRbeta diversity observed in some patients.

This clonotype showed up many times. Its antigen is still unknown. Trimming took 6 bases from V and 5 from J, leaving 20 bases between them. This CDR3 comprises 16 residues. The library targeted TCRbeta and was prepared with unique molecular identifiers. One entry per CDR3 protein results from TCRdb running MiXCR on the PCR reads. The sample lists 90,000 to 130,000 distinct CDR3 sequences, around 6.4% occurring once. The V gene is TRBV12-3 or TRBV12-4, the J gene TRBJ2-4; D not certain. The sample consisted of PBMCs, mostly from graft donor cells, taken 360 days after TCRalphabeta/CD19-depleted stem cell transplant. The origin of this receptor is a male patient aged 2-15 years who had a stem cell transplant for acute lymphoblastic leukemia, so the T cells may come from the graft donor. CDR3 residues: CASRPGRRSAQNIQYF. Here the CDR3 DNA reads TGTGCCAGCAGACCCGGACGGCGATCTGCCCAAAACATTCAGTACTTC.